These 7 T cell receptor beta chains were sequenced from one sample in a study of T cells in Graves' hyperthyroidism and ophthalmopathy. Researchers amplified the TCR beta CDR3 regions from RNA transcripts. Initially, a first-round RT-PCR of the TCR CDR3 employed the HTBI primer set. A single record per CDR3 protein comes from TCRdb applying MiXCR to the multiplex PCR reads. The top ten clones hold approximately 50% of a sample with about 210,000 distinct CDR3 sequences, about 15% of them seen once. What was sequenced was blood. These receptor sequences come from a man aged 45-65 years with Graves' hyperthyroidism.

The chain recombines TRBV5-1 with TRBJ2-3; possible D gene TRBD2, 5 bases. CDR1 is SGHRS and CDR2 is YFSETQ in the germline V gene. V lost 1 base and J lost 0, with 9 bases in between. The CDR3 is 15 residues long. The CDR3 loop is CASSLFGESTDTQYF. DNA of the CDR3: TGCGCCAGCAGCTTGTTCGGGGAGAGCACAGATACGCAGTATTTT.

This clonotype has a count of ten or more. This chain links TRBV12-3 or TRBV12-4 with TRBJ2-5; 9 bases align to TRBD1. The CDR3 runs to 14 residues. Trimming cost V 6 bases and J 5 bases; bases outside gene matches: 7. CDR3 in amino acids: CASRYRGHSETQYF. The CDR3 DNA reads TGTGCCAGCAGGTACAGGGGGCATTCGGAGACCCAGTACTTC.

On this clonotype: This clone may be a read error of a much larger clone one base away. The rearrangement links TRBV2 to TRBJ1-1; D may be TRBD1 (5 bases). V lost 8 bases to trimming and J lost 8 bases, with 18 bases between them. Germline loops: CDR1 SNHLY, CDR2 FYNNEI. The CDR3 consists of 13 residues. The CDR3 protein is CASGGGGGWEAFF. The CDR3 nucleotides read TGTGCCAGCGGGGGGGGTGGTGGCTGGGAAGCTTTCTTT.

The chain couples TRBV18 to TRBJ2-5; 9 bases are a match to TRBD1. J lost 5 bases, V lost 3 bases, and 7 bases had no gene match. The CDR3 runs 15 residues. Germline loops: CDR1 KGHSH, CDR2 LQKENI. CDR3 region: CASSPLTGGRETQYF. The CDR3 nucleotides read TGTGCCAGCTCACCCTTAACAGGGGGCCGGGAGACCCAGTACTTC.

This clonotype has at least ten counts. The chain uses TRBV12-3 or TRBV12-4 and TRBJ2-7, with a tentative D call TRBD2 (5 bases). The CDR3 extends over 13 amino acids. Trimming removed 6 bases at V and 3 bases at J, with 12 bases between. CDR3 loop: CASSLLAGYEQYF. CDR3 bases: TGTGCCAGCAGCCTCCTAGCAGGCTACGAGCAGTACTTC.

This clonotype was recorded at least ten times. This chain links TRBV30 with TRBJ2-7; 8 nucleotides align to TRBD1. With V trimmed by 5 bases and J by 3 bases, 6 bases remained unmatched. In germline, CDR1 is GTSNPN, CDR2 SVGIG (reference sequence). CDR3 length: 13 residues. Here the CDR3 reads CAWGRGQGYEQYF. Here the CDR3 DNA reads TGTGCCTGGGGAAGAGGACAGGGCTACGAGCAGTACTTC.

About this clonotype: Just one base apart from a much larger clone, this may be a read error. This chain uses TRBV24-1 with TRBJ2-5; a weak D match, TRBD2 (5 bases). The germline V gene encodes CDR1 KGHDR and CDR2 SFDVKD. With 0 bases removed from V and 7 bases from J, the gap between germline ends came to 5 bases. CDR3 length: 12 amino acids. In DNA form, the CDR3 reads TGTGCCACCAGTGATTTGCTAGCGACCCAGTACTTC. Translation gives CATSDLLATQYF.